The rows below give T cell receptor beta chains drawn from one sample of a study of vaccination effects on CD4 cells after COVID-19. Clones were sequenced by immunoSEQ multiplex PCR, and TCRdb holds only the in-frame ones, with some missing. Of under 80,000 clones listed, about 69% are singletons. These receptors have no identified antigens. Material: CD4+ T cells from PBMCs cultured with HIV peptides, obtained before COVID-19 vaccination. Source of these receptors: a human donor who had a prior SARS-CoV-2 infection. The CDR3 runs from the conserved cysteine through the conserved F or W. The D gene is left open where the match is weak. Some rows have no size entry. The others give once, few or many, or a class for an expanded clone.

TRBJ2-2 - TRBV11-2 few CASGVGVWLGSGELFF TGTGCCAGCGGAGTTGGGGTTTGGTTAGGGTCCGGGGAGCTGTTTTTT
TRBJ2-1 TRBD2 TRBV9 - CASSPPPGTSRDNEQFF TGTGCCAGCAGCCCTCCCCCCGGGACTAGCAGAGACAATGAGCAGTTCTTC
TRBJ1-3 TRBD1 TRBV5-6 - CASSPQGQTVGNTIYF TGTGCCAGCAGCCCCCAGGGACAGACCGTAGGAAACACCATATATTTT
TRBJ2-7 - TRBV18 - CASSGLGRTYEQYF TGTGCCAGCTCAGGTCTGGGGAGGACCTACGAGCAGTACTTC
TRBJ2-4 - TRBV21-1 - CASSKVFLRDIQYF TGTGCCAGCAGCAAAGTGTTTTTGCGGGACATTCAGTACTTC
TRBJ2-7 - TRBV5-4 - CASSPRGGTYEQYF TGTGCCAGCAGCCCCCGGGGCGGAACCTACGAGCAGTACTTC
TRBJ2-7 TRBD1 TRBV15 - CATSRDHGTGYSYEQYF TGTGCCACCAGCAGAGATCACGGGACAGGATACTCCTACGAGCAGTACTTC
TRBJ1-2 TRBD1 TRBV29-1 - CSVDVQGSGYTF TGCAGCGTCGACGTACAGGGGTCTGGCTACACCTTC
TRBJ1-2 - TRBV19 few CASSLQGVYGYTF TGTGCCAGTAGTTTACAGGGTGTATATGGCTACACCTTC
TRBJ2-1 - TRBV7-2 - CASSRRWISADEQFF TGTGCCAGCAGCCGTCGGTGGATTTCTGCGGATGAGCAGTTCTTC
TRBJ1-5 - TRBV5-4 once CASSLGPLGNQPQHF TGTGCCAGCAGCTTGGGACCCCTAGGCAATCAGCCCCAGCATTTT
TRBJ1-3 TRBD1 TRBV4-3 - CASSSSTGGEGNTIYF TGCGCCAGCAGCTCGTCGACAGGGGGCGAGGGAAACACCATATATTTT
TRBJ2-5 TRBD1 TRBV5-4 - CASSAPPGQGDETQYF TGTGCCAGCAGCGCACCACCGGGACAGGGGGACGAGACCCAGTACTTC
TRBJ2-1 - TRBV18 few CASSPMAGGEQFF TGTGCCAGCTCACCAATGGCGGGTGGTGAGCAGTTCTTC
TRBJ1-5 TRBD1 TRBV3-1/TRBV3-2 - CASSRQQGPNQPQHF TGTGCCAGCAGCCGGCAACAGGGGCCCAATCAGCCCCAGCATTTT
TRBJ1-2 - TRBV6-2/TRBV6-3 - CASSYPGGYTF TGTGCCAGCAGTTACCCGGGTGGCTACACCTTC
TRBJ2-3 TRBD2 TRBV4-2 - CASSPESSGRPPTDTQYF TGTGCCAGCAGCCCTGAGTCTAGCGGGAGACCCCCCACAGATACGCAGTATTTT
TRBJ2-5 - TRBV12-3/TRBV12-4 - CASSLEGQETQYF TGTGCCAGCAGTTTGGAGGGACAAGAGACCCAGTACTTC
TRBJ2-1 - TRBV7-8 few CASSLFGRTSYNEQFF TGTGCCAGCAGCTTATTCGGGCGGACGTCTTACAATGAGCAGTTCTTC
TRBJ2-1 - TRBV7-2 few CASSPPISGAFF TGTGCCAGCAGCCCGCCGATATCCGGGGCATTCTTC
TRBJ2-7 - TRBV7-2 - CASSRGRGAEYEQYF TGTGCCAGCAGCCGGGGTCGGGGGGCCGAGTACGAGCAGTACTTC
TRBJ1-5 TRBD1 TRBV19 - CASSISTGGSQSAQHF TGTGCCAGTAGTATTTCGACAGGGGGGTCCCAATCAGCCCAGCATTTT
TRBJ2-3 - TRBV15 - CATSRFGEDTQYF TGTGCCACCAGCAGATTTGGAGAGGATACGCAGTATTTT
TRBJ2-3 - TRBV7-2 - CASSLVQTTDTQYF TGTGCCAGCAGCTTGGTACAGACCACAGATACGCAGTATTTT
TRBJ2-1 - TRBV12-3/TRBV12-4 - CASSRTTTEQFF TGTGCCAGCAGTCGAACAACTACCGAGCAGTTCTTC
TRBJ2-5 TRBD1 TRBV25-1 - CASSEYRGLKETQYF TGTGCCAGCAGTGAATACAGGGGGCTTAAAGAGACCCAGTACTTC
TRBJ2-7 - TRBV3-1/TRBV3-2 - CASSPYQRRSREFHEQYF TGTGCCAGCAGCCCTTACCAGCGACGGAGCCGGGAATTCCACGAGCAGTACTTC
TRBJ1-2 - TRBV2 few CASSEGRGANYGYTF TGTGCCAGCAGTGAAGGTCGTGGGGCTAACTATGGCTACACCTTC
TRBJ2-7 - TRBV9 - CASSVAGERNYEQYF TGTGCCAGCAGCGTAGCCGGAGAGAGGAACTACGAGCAGTACTTC
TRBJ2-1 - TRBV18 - CASSPLTDVEQFF TGTGCCAGCTCTCCCCTAACTGACGTGGAGCAGTTCTTC
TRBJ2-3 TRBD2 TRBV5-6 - CASSPIASGPTTDTQYF TGTGCCAGCAGCCCGATCGCTAGCGGACCAACCACAGATACGCAGTATTTT
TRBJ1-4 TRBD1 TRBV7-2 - CASSWDRYNEKLFF TGTGCCAGCAGCTGGGACAGATATAATGAAAAACTGTTTTTT
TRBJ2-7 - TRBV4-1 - CASSQDLGIAGLAYEQYF TGCGCCAGCAGCCAAGATTTGGGTATAGCCGGCCTGGCCTACGAGCAGTACTTC
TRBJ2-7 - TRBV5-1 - CASSIRGTYEQYF TGCGCCAGCAGCATTAGGGGGACCTACGAGCAGTACTTC
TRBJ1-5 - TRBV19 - CASSMARGVGRNQPQHF TGTGCCAGTAGTATGGCCCGGGGGGTGGGGCGCAATCAGCCCCAGCATTTT